A selection of T cell receptor beta chains follows, all from one sample in a study of CD4 T cells in relation to SARS-CoV-2 and coronaviruses. The table came from immunoSEQ multiplex PCR; TCRdb's copy has only in-frame clones and leaves some out. The sample lists around 12,000 clones; approximately 80% were seen once. These receptors have no known antigen. The sequencing sample was made of CD4+ T cells from PBMCs, cultured in vitro. Source of these receptors: a human donor in good health. CDR3s include the opening cysteine and the closing phenylalanine or tryptophan. D genes are given only for firm matches. Not all rows give a size; the values are once, few, many and, for expanded clones, a class.

d_gene: -
abundance: -
v_gene: TRBV5-4
j_gene: TRBJ2-3
CDR3nt: TGTGCCAGCACCCTAGGGGGGGAAGGAGATACGCAGTATTTT
CDR3aa: CASTLGGEGDTQYF

d_gene: -
abundance: -
v_gene: TRBV5-4
j_gene: TRBJ2-1
CDR3nt: TGTGCCAGCAGCTTGGAAACAGGGCAGACCTACAATGAGCAGTTCTTC
CDR3aa: CASSLETGQTYNEQFF

d_gene: -
abundance: -
v_gene: TRBV3-1/TRBV3-2
j_gene: TRBJ2-3
CDR3nt: TGTGCCAGCAGCCTCCGGATAGCTCGGGGAACTAGCACAGATACGCAGTATTTT
CDR3aa: CASSLRIARGTSTDTQYF

d_gene: -
abundance: -
v_gene: TRBV7-9
j_gene: TRBJ1-2
CDR3nt: TGTGCCAGCAGCTTAGACCCCTCGCTGGGGGGCTACACCTTC
CDR3aa: CASSLDPSLGGYTF

d_gene: -
abundance: -
v_gene: TRBV7-2
j_gene: TRBJ2-7
CDR3nt: TGTGCCAGCAGCGGCGACCACTCCGAGCAGTACTTC
CDR3aa: CASSGDHSEQYF

d_gene: -
abundance: -
v_gene: TRBV27
j_gene: TRBJ1-1
CDR3nt: TGTGCCACCAGGGAGACAGTGAACACTGAAGCTTTCTTT
CDR3aa: CATRETVNTEAFF

d_gene: TRBD1
abundance: -
v_gene: TRBV18
j_gene: TRBJ1-2
CDR3nt: TGTGCCAGCTCACCACTCGGACAGGACTATGGCTACACCTTC
CDR3aa: CASSPLGQDYGYTF

d_gene: -
abundance: -
v_gene: TRBV7-9
j_gene: TRBJ1-1
CDR3nt: TGTGCCAGCAGCCCCCCTTTTCGTGTGGGGACTGAAGCTTTCTTT
CDR3aa: CASSPPFRVGTEAFF

d_gene: -
abundance: once
v_gene: TRBV30
j_gene: TRBJ1-3
CDR3nt: TGTGCCTGGAGTCAACAAACTGGAAACACCATATATTTT
CDR3aa: CAWSQQTGNTIYF

d_gene: -
abundance: -
v_gene: TRBV5-1
j_gene: TRBJ2-5
CDR3nt: TGCGCCAGCAGCTTTTCAGGGGACAACCAAGAGACCCAGTACTTC
CDR3aa: CASSFSGDNQETQYF